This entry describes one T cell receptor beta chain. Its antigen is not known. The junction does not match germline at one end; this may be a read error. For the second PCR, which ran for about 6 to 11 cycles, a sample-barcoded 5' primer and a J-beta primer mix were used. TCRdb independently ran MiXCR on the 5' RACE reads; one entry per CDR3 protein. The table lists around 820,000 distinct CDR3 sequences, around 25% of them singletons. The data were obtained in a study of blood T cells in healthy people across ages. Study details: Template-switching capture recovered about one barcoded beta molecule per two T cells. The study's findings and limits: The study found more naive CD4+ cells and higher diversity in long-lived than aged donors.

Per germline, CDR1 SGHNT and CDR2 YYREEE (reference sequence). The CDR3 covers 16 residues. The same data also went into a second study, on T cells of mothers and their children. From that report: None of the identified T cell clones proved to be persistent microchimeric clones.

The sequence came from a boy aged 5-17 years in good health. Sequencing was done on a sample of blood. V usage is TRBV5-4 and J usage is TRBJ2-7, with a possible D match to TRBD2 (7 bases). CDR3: CAGSIGIAGASLEEYF. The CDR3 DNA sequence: TGTGCCGGCAGCATTGGGATCGCGGGGGCCTCCCTTGAGGAGTACTTC.